This T cell receptor (beta chain) was sequenced during a study of cytomegalovirus exposure and HLA in healthy donors (TCRdb year 2017). About the investigation overall: An earlier analysis of roughly 500 of the donors reported 250 to 300 Gb of sequence data and 117 million unique TCR beta sequences from roughly 180 million T cells. To predict cytomegalovirus infection status, the study brought together high-throughput TCR immunosequencing, statistical association of individual TCRs with disease status, and machine learning. The genetic ancestry cluster associated with self-reported Caucasian donors included roughly four fifths of the 398 genotyped donors. Typing coverage varied by locus: about 620-630 donors for A, B, C, DRB1 and DQB1; 522 for DQA1; nearly 610 for DPA1; 400 to 480 for DPB1. Because of strong linkage in the cohort, five DR-DQ haplotypes were treated as single units for association and clustering. Rather than drawing on any new phenotypic data, the later analysis identified candidate immune exposures from TCR beta sequences and the way those sequences occurred across donors. The study was designed to test whether signatures of past pathogen exposure could be identified by cataloging public T cell receptors. Among roughly 370 genotyped donors of the cohort, an average of approximately 240,000 unique TCR beta nucleotide sequences were sequenced per donor, 15% to 20% of them non-productive. A later analysis re-examined previously published TCR beta repertoires from several hundred donors and added high-resolution HLA genotyping to investigate patterns of TCR occurrence. Donor age, sex, ethnicity and CMV serostatus were compiled alongside the repertoire data. Genome-wide SNP genotypes for about three fifths of the 666 donors were used in a later genetic analysis, which treated that subset as a discovery cohort. A separate validation cohort of roughly 130 different subjects was used in addition to the approximately 610-subject first cohort. All discovery cohort repertoires had been generated using a single sequencing platform. Using immunosequencing, the study profiled T cell repertoires from 500 to 800 subjects and related those repertoires to cytomegalovirus serostatus. HLA typing covered class I and class II loci at four-digit resolution. An early release that covered 500 to 800 HLA-typed donors contained about 290 gigabases of sequencing data and tens of millions of unique TCR sequences. In an earlier analysis of roughly 600 of the donors, high-throughput TCR beta sequencing was used to judge whether each TCR beta V gene segment behaved as functional or pseudogenic.

CDR1 and CDR2 are drawn from the germline V gene: SGHDT, YYEEEE. V lost 3 bases and J lost 1 base; the stretch between them is 12 bases long. The CDR3 goes from the cysteine to the phenylalanine over 15 residues. Just CDR3 DNA is preserved here, 45 bases in frame from base 1. The library was obtained by the immunoSEQ multiplex PCR assay. For the multiplex PCR, a mixture combining 60 forward primers for TCR Vbeta segments and 13 reverse primers for TCR Jbeta segments was used. The CDR3 region of rearranged TCR beta genes was amplified from genomic DNA with a multiplex PCR assay. On the Illumina HiSeq System, the amplified TCR beta libraries were sequenced as 87-base-pair reads. The paper's data handling went like this. A later analysis counted 65 million to 90 million unique TCR beta chains across the 690 or so repertoires, and some 11 million of these chains were shared by at least two donors. To remove PCR and sequencing errors, raw reads were error-corrected and collapsed into unique sequences using a nearest-neighbor algorithm that merged closely related sequences. CDR3 sequences were aligned to IMGT reference sequences to assign V, D and J gene segments. Each retained sequence needed at least a six-nucleotide match to both a V gene segment and a J gene segment. A rearrangement was called productive if the CDR3 had no stop codons and remained in frame with V and J, and every other rearrangement was called non-productive. CDR3 was defined by IMGT convention, running from the second conserved V-encoded cysteine to the conserved J-encoded phenylalanine. The earlier analysis of 550 to 650 of the donors excluded any sequence lacking an unambiguous match to a single V gene segment. In an earlier analysis of 500 to 750 of the donors, V segments were called functional above 56.7% productive rearrangements and were called segregating when the between-donor standard deviation exceeded 5%. To diagnose cytomegalovirus status from the catalog of TCR beta chain sequences, a statistical classification framework was built. In a later analysis, TCR nucleotide sequences were compared against IMGT/GENE-DB human TR gene sequences so that V and J genes could be assigned. A later analysis assigned CDR3 sequences and most-parsimonious VDJ recombination scenarios with the TCRdist pipeline. In a later analysis, each TCR beta chain was defined by its CDR3 amino acid sequence together with its V-gene family, and reads lacking a unique V-gene family were excluded. In a later analysis, some 600 highly shared, low-generation-probability nucleotide sequences were removed to address suspected cross-contamination and a sequencing artifact. In a later analysis, a clonal expansion index was calculated for each public chain from normalized within-repertoire ranks of inferred template counts. In a later analysis, generation probabilities were computed with a VDJ recombination model fitted to out-of-frame rearrangements, and the resulting probabilities were checked against IGoR. A later analysis scored TCR-TCR, TCR-HLA and TCR-CMV co-occurrence with hypergeometric tests, applying a repertoire-size bias correction to TCR pairs. To estimate false discovery rates, a later analysis permuted the HLA or CMV assignments 20 times. In a later analysis, co-occurring TCRs were grouped with DBSCAN, and TCRdist sequence similarity was added when clustering was performed within HLA-allele-positive subsets. Repertoires with fewer than 30,000 or more than 120,000 public chains were left out of co-occurrence clustering, as were four to six repertoires with anomalous nucleotide sharing. This immuneACCESS table, as held by TCRdb, lists in-frame sequences with V and J called but not all clones. Of the missing ones, under half trace to an unresolved V gene in checked studies; the others have no known cause. D and trimming were read from the DNA, whereas the V and J calls and clone size are those reported in that table. The sample table records 120,000 to 150,000 clones; more than 75% of these occur just once. The leading ten clones occupy 1.5% to 2% of the sample.

Findings and caveats that apply to the study as a whole: The classifier was reported to diagnose cytomegalovirus status with high specificity and sensitivity in both the original and validation cohorts. Linkage disequilibrium might explain the correlated functional status among segregating V segments, but an unknown experimental factor could not be excluded. An earlier analysis of approximately 590 of the donors showed that most TCR beta V segments appeared in productive rearrangements either about 87% or about 30% of the time, which broadly matched IMGT annotations. In a later analysis, most CMV-associated TCR beta chains were found to appear HLA-restricted, with HLA associations seemingly driven largely by CMV exposure. Compared with the approximately 600-donor mean, donors in an Asian-associated ancestry cluster had fewer N-insertions in productive TCRs, according to a later genetic analysis. Several of the top co-occurrence clusters appeared to be linked to parvovirus B19, influenza, CMV and Epstein-Barr virus, according to a later analysis. Assigning TCR associations to individual alleles was difficult when HLA alleles, especially DR and DQ, strongly co-occurred. The study listed 170 or so TCR beta chains as associated with cytomegalovirus. Compared with equally common non-associated chains, HLA-associated TCR beta chains in a later analysis were more clonally expanded and had lower generation probabilities. Because the 87-base-pair reads could not distinguish some IMGT-functional V segments, including TRBV6-2 and TRBV6-3, those segments were excluded. For the cohort, immune exposure information was limited to CMV serostatus. Because HLA typing was missing for some donors at each locus, association tests included only the typed subset. The cohort was sequenced for TCR beta chains only, and without alpha or paired-chain data the features that could be detected were limited. Roughly 17 rarely observed V segments, including chromosome 9 orphons, were excluded from the earlier analysis of about 600 of the donors because counts were too low. The authors suggested that the approach could potentially be generalized to other disease states and immunological phenotypes. A later analysis associated 16,951 TCR beta sequences with specific HLA alleles at a false discovery rate of 0.05. Presence/absence analyses assumed roughly uniform sequencing depth across donors, an assumption that may not hold. In vitro tests confirmed that three of the cytomegalovirus-associated TCR beta chains recognize cytomegalovirus antigens. A cluster of highly shared sequence variants was judged likely to represent a technical artifact of the sequencing pipeline. A further reported finding was that TCR beta sequences accurately predicted the HLA-A and HLA-B alleles for most subjects in the first cohort. In a later analysis, the rate of TCR association differed among HLA loci, with DRB1 alleles having the most associated TCRs and HLA-C alleles having the fewest. While some public TCRs were present in many individuals, most TCR sequences turned up only very rarely across donors. V-gene and J-gene trimming of TCR beta chains was associated with a missense DCLRE1C variant in a later genetic analysis, and the association was replicated in an independent cohort.

The cohort consisted of hundreds of healthy bone marrow donors. All cohort members were sampled while nominally healthy, although unrecorded immune exposures were likely present. The donor tested CMV seronegative and was one of the 352 seronegative cohort members. Every donor gave a peripheral blood sample, and the peripheral blood mononuclear cells from that sample were used for TCR beta sequencing. Genomic DNA was extracted from the blood cell samples with the Qiagen DNeasy Blood Extraction Kit. As regards this clone: It has no known antigen specificity. Base qualities are missing; no much larger clone stands one base away.

The clonotype originates from a man between 35 and 55 years old in good health and CMV-seronegative. Sample: PBMCs. The rearrangement joined TRBV5-6 to TRBJ2-3; the D gene is perhaps TRBD2, from 6 matching bases. At the DNA level, the sequence is TGTGCCAGCAGCTGGGGACCGGGAGGCACAGATACGCAGTATTTT. This yields the protein CASSWGPGGTDTQYF. Joined to the reference TRBV5-6 and TRBJ2-3 proteins, this CDR3 gives the full variable domain: DAGVTQSPTHLIKTRGQQVTLRCSPKSGHDTVSWYQQALGQGPQFIFQYYEEEERQRGNFPDRFSGHQFPNYSSELNVNALLLGDSALYLCASSWGPGGTDTQYFGPGTRLTVL.